The 6 T cell receptor beta chains listed next were all sequenced from one sample in a study of blood T cell repertoires in COVID-19. Using immunoSEQ multiplex PCR, the repertoire was profiled, and TCRdb retains in-frame clones only, with some absent. This table holds approximately 260,000 clones, about 87% found once. The sample comprised peripheral blood. The source of these receptors is a woman in her 70s with COVID-19, enrolled during active disease.

Comments on this clone: Mismatch with germline at one junction end may stem from a read error. The gene calls are TRBV6-2 or TRBV6-3 and TRBJ2-3, with TRBD2 identical over 8 bases. There are 18 residues in the CDR3. Germline-derived CDR1 and CDR2 are MNHEY and SVGEGT. The CDR3 DNA sequence: TGTGCCAGCAGTTACTCCGGTGGTAGCGGGACCATCACAGATACGCAGTGTTTT. Translated: CASSYSGGSGTITDTQCF.

J is TRBJ1-1 and V is TRBV10-3, with unresolved D. V was shortened by 1 base and J by 1 base, with 13 bases between the two germline ends. CDR1 is ENHRY and CDR2 is SYGVKD in the germline V gene. CDR3 size: 16 residues. The CDR3 here is CAISEYSGSSNTEAFF. DNA of the CDR3: TGTGCCATCAGTGAGTATTCAGGAAGTTCGAACACTGAAGCTTTCTTT.

The chain joins TRBV7-3 to TRBJ2-1; 11 bases line up with TRBD2. CDR1 and CDR2 (germline): SGHTA, FQGTGA. This CDR3 is 15 amino acids long. Trimming at V came to 5 bases and at J to 4 bases, leaving 4 bases not matched to a gene. CDR3 residues: CASSQTSGEYNEQFF. The CDR3 region has the DNA TGTGCCAGCAGCCAGACTAGCGGGGAGTACAATGAGCAGTTCTTC.

The chain links TRBV28 to TRBJ1-5; no clear D. This CDR3 region has 16 residues. Germline-derived CDR1 and CDR2 are MDHEN and SYDVKM. Trimming took 3 bases from V and 0 from J, leaving 12 bases between them. CDR3 residues: CASSLVTDYSNQPQHF. The CDR3 nucleotides read TGTGCCAGCAGTTTGGTTACGGACTATAGCAATCAGCCCCAGCATTTT.

The chain uses TRBV27 and TRBJ2-1, with 15 bases lining up with TRBD2. The junction had 11 bases not matched to a gene; V was cut back by 5 bases and J by 12 bases. CDR3 length: 16 amino acids. Germline CDR1 is MNHEY and CDR2 is SMNVEV (reference sequence). The CDR3 bases are TGTGCCAGCAGTCCCCACGGGACTAGCGGGAGGTTGACGCAGTTCTTC. Its protein product is CASSPHGTSGRLTQFF.

The chain couples TRBV2 to TRBJ1-4, with a weak D call TRBD1 (6 bases). The V gene lost 6 bases and the J gene lost 7 bases, with 15 bases spanning the gap. This CDR3 comprises 14 residues. Germline loops: CDR1 SNHLY, CDR2 FYNNEI. CDR3 in amino acids: CASRQGGSFEKLFF. The CDR3 DNA sequence: TGTGCCAGCAGACAGGGTGGTAGTTTTGAAAAACTGTTTTTT. Using reference TRBV2 and TRBJ1-4 for the parts outside the CDR3, the full variable domain is EPEVTQTPSHQVTQMGQEVILRCVPISNHLYFYWYRQILGQKVEFLVSFYNNEISEKSEIFDDQFSVERPDGSNFTLKIRSTKLEDSAMYFCASRQGGSFEKLFFGSGTQLSVL.